This is a list of T cell receptor beta chains from one sample in a study of identifying expanded T cells in peripheral blood. Repertoires were generated with immunoSEQ multiplex PCR, while TCRdb's copy carries only in-frame clones and drops some. This sample has approximately 63,000 clones, with approximately 87% found just once. Material: blood. These TCRs come from a person between 18 and 70 years old in good health. Each CDR3 is given with its conserved first and last residue. A D gene is named only where the DNA matches it firmly. Some rows have no size entry. The others give once, few or many, or a class for an expanded clone.

J gene	CDR3 length	V gene	clone size	D gene	CDR3 DNA	CDR3 protein
TRBJ2-1	18	TRBV18	-	-	TGTGCCAGCTCACCATCGAGTTTACACGAACACTCCTACAATGAGCAGTTCTTC	CASSPSSLHEHSYNEQFF
TRBJ1-1	14	TRBV28	-	-	TGTGCCAGCAGTTTGGGACAACCGTACACTGAAGCTTTCTTT	CASSLGQPYTEAFF
TRBJ2-5	15	TRBV4-1	once	-	TGCGCCAGCAGCCAAGGTTTGGTTCCGGTGGAGACCCAGTACTTC	CASSQGLVPVETQYF
TRBJ2-7	14	TRBV5-1	-	TRBD2	TGCGCCAGCAGAAGCGGGACGCTCTCCTACGAGCAGTACTTC	CASRSGTLSYEQYF
TRBJ2-7	14	TRBV28	-	-	TGTGCCAGCAGTCCCGGGACACCCCCATACGAGCAGTACTTC	CASSPGTPPYEQYF
TRBJ2-7	13	TRBV18	-	-	TGTGCCAGCTCACCAGGGGAAAACTACGAGCAGTACTTC	CASSPGENYEQYF
TRBJ1-2	16	TRBV28	-	TRBD1	TGTGCCAGCAGTCCACAGGGACAGGCGATATCCTATGGCTACACCTTC	CASSPQGQAISYGYTF
TRBJ1-5	16	TRBV28	-	-	TGTGCCACCGCCCCCAGCCAGGGTCTGGAATATCAGCCCCAGCATTTT	CATAPSQGLEYQPQHF
TRBJ2-3	15	TRBV6-4	-	-	TGTGCCAGCAGTGAGACGGGCGGAGAGACAGATACGCAGTATTTT	CASSETGGETDTQYF
TRBJ2-7	15	TRBV10-2	-	TRBD1	TGCGCCAGCAGTGAACTGACAGGGGGTCCTTACGAGCAGTACTTC	CASSELTGGPYEQYF
TRBJ2-7	14	TRBV10-2	-	-	TGCGCCAGCAGTGAGCGGGGACGGATTTACGAGCAGTACTTC	CASSERGRIYEQYF
TRBJ1-1	15	TRBV6-1	-	-	TGTGCCAGTTCGGAACGGGACACGACCAACACTGAAGCTTTCTTT	CASSERDTTNTEAFF
TRBJ2-7	14	TRBV5-6	-	-	TGTGCCAGCAGCTTGGGACAGGAAACCTACGAGCAGTACTTC	CASSLGQETYEQYF
TRBJ2-7	14	TRBV6-6	-	TRBD2	TGTGCCAGCAGCCTCGCGGGGGTTTCCTACGAGCAGTACTTC	CASSLAGVSYEQYF
TRBJ2-3	15	TRBV18	-	TRBD2	TGTGCCAGCTCACCGCCGCGGGGGGGCACAGATACGCAGTATTTT	CASSPPRGGTDTQYF
TRBJ2-6	17	TRBV18	-	-	TGTGCCAGCTCATCCAACAGGGATTACTCTGGGGCCAACGTCCTGACTTTC	CASSSNRDYSGANVLTF
TRBJ1-1	16	TRBV2	-	-	TGTGCCAGCTCCCGGGACTCCCGTGAATTGAACACTGAAGCTTTCTTT	CASSRDSRELNTEAFF
TRBJ2-2	17	TRBV5-1	once	-	TGCGCCAGCAGCTTGCCGGGACACCCTTCAAGAACCGGGGAGCTGTTTTTT	CASSLPGHPSRTGELFF
TRBJ2-1	17	TRBV27	-	-	TGTGCCAGCAGTCAGGGAGATACCGGGCCCTTCTACAATGAGCAGTTCTTC	CASSQGDTGPFYNEQFF
TRBJ2-1	16	TRBV18	-	TRBD2	TGTGCCAGCTCACCAAAGGGACTAGCGGGAGCAAATGAGCAGTTCTTC	CASSPKGLAGANEQFF
TRBJ2-5	14	TRBV5-8	-	-	TGTGCCAGCAGCTGGAGGGACAGAACGATGTCCCAGTACTTC	CASSWRDRTMSQYF
TRBJ1-2	15	TRBV6-4	-	-	TGTGCCAGCAGTGAGGAACAAGGGCCTAACTATGGCTACACCTTC	CASSEEQGPNYGYTF
TRBJ1-1	14	TRBV5-1	-	TRBD1	TGCGCCAGCAGCCGTGGACAGGGTGGCACTGAAGCTTTCTTT	CASSRGQGGTEAFF
TRBJ1-1	12	TRBV10-1	few	TRBD1	TGCGCCAGCGGTTGGAGGCAGGGGGCAACTTTCTTT	CASGWRQGATFF
TRBJ1-1	16	TRBV15	few	-	TGTGCCACGGACGCCGGTTCGACAGATTTGAACACTGAAGCTTTCTTT	CATDAGSTDLNTEAFF
TRBJ2-1	17	TRBV4-3	-	TRBD2	TGCGCCAGCAGCCAAGAAGTAGGGCGGGAGGGCTACAATGAGCAGTTCTTC	CASSQEVGREGYNEQFF
TRBJ1-5	15	TRBV7-2	-	-	TGTGCCAGCAGCTTACAAGGCAGCTACAATCAGCCCCAGCATTTT	CASSLQGSYNQPQHF
TRBJ1-5	15	TRBV18	few	-	TGTGCCAGCTCGAACCAAGGCACAGGGTACCAGCCCCAGCATTTT	CASSNQGTGYQPQHF
TRBJ2-6	17	TRBV19	-	TRBD1	TGTGCCAGTAGCGGACAGGGTAAACATGCTGGGGCCAACGTCCTGACTTTC	CASSGQGKHAGANVLTF
TRBJ2-7	13	TRBV2	-	-	TGTGCCAGCAGTCCCGGACGGGGGCTCGAGCAGTACTTC	CASSPGRGLEQYF
TRBJ1-2	12	TRBV29-1	-	TRBD1	TGCAGCGTTGAAAGACAGGGTAGCGGCTACACCTTC	CSVERQGSGYTF
TRBJ2-2	17	TRBV5-1	-	-	TGCGCCAGCAGAATCGGCTTCGCGGGGGCCTACACCGGGGAGCTGTTTTTT	CASRIGFAGAYTGELFF
TRBJ1-1	14	TRBV5-1	-	-	TGCGCCAGCAGCTTGGGACAGAATACGGCTGAAGCTTTCTTT	CASSLGQNTAEAFF
TRBJ2-2	15	TRBV27	-	TRBD1	TGTGCCAGCACCGAGGGGGCGGTGAGGGCCGGGGAGCTGTTTTTT	CASTEGAVRAGELFF
TRBJ2-1	16	TRBV7-9	-	TRBD2	TGTGCCAGCAACTTCCCGGGACTAGCAGAAAACAATGAGCAGTTCTTC	CASNFPGLAENNEQFF
TRBJ1-6	15	TRBV4-2	few	TRBD1	TGTGCCAGCAGCCAAGAGGGGACAGGAAACTCACCCCTCCACTTT	CASSQEGTGNSPLHF
TRBJ2-3	15	TRBV6-4	-	TRBD2	TGTGCCAGCAGTGACGGGACTAGCGGCTCAGATACGCAGTATTTT	CASSDGTSGSDTQYF
TRBJ2-1	16	TRBV5-4	-	TRBD2	TGTGCCAGCAGCTTGGCCCCTAGCGGGTCCTACAATGAGCAGTTCTTC	CASSLAPSGSYNEQFF
TRBJ2-7	13	TRBV30	once	TRBD1	TGTGCCTGTGCCGGACAGGGCGCCTACGAGCAGTACTTC	CACAGQGAYEQYF
TRBJ1-5	14	TRBV28	-	TRBD1	TGTGCCAGCAGTATCGGGACAGGTTATCAGCCCCAGCATTTT	CASSIGTGYQPQHF
TRBJ2-3	14	TRBV30	-	-	TGTGCCTGGAGTGTACGACTAGATCTAAATACGCAGTATTTT	CAWSVRLDLNTQYF
TRBJ1-1	10	TRBV29-1	-	-	TGCAGCGTTGGGAGTTATGAAGCTTTCTTT	CSVGSYEAFF
TRBJ1-3	13	TRBV6-6	-	-	TGTGCCAGTACGCCCTATTCTGGAAACACCATATATTTT	CASTPYSGNTIYF
TRBJ2-7	15	TRBV25-1	-	TRBD2	TGTGCCAGCAGTGAACCCAAGCGGGGGACCTACGAGCAGTACTTC	CASSEPKRGTYEQYF
TRBJ1-1	12	TRBV6-6	-	-	TGTGCCAGCGGTCGTGGCGGCACTGAAGCTTTCTTT	CASGRGGTEAFF